The TCR beta chain under discussion was sequenced for a study of blood T cell repertoires in COVID-19. Study details: Collection of acute and convalescent COVID-19 samples took place in the United States, Italy and Spain. The analysed material was cDNA or gDNA that came from T cells, B-cell-depleted T cells, or PBMCs.

Assay: immunoSEQ multiplex PCR; the TCRdb copy retains only in-frame clones and omits some. The sample has 85,000 to 120,000 clones, about 91% seen once. This clonotype was sampled from a man younger than 35 with acute or convalescent COVID-19. Sequenced sample: peripheral blood.

The CDR3 region is CASSHRTGSTDTQYF. DNA for the CDR3: TGTGCCAGCAGCCATAGGACAGGAAGCACAGATACGCAGTATTTT. The genes are TRBV14 and TRBJ2-3; the match to TRBD1 covers 7 bases. CDR3 length: 15 residues. Germline CDR1 is SGHDN and CDR2 is FVKESK. V was pared by 3 bases and J by 0 bases, with 3 bases of the junction left unmatched.